Shown below are 25 T cell receptor beta chains from a single sample sequenced in a study of blood T cell repertoires in COVID-19. Clones were read by immunoSEQ multiplex PCR, and TCRdb kept only the in-frame ones, dropping some. The sample has fewer than 150,000 clones; 88% are singletons. The sample was peripheral blood. The receptors derive from a human donor in a cohort sampled during active COVID-19.

The genes are TRBV5-1 and TRBJ1-2; possible D gene TRBD1, 6 bases. Germline assignment: CDR1 SGHRS and CDR2 YFSETQ. V was trimmed by 4 bases and J by 5 bases, leaving 15 bases between them. The CDR3 contains 14 residues. CDR3 DNA sequence: TGCGCCAGCAGCCTTTCTACAGGGATATATGGCTACACCTTC. As protein: CASSLSTGIYGYTF.

A remark on this clone: One junction end disagrees with the germline gene, perhaps due to a read error. The rearrangement links TRBV13 to TRBJ2-7; 9 bases are shared with TRBD2. CDR1 is PRHDT and CDR2 is FYEKMQ in the germline V gene (reference sequence). The CDR3 is 14 residues long. The CDR3 DNA follows: TGTGCCAGCAGCCTAGGACTAGCGAGGTACGAGCAGTACTTC. This gives the protein CASSLGLARYEQYF.

V and J are TRBV9 and TRBJ1-6; TRBD1 is a possible D gene (6 bases). V lost 6 bases and J lost 7, with 8 bases in between. Germline V gene sequence: CDR1 SGDLS, CDR2 YYNGEE. This CDR3 is built from 12 residues. The CDR3 region is CASNRDNSPLHF. The CDR3, as DNA: TGTGCCAGCAACAGGGACAATTCACCCCTCCACTTT. Using reference TRBV9 and TRBJ1-6 for the parts outside the CDR3, the full variable domain is DSGVTQTPKHLITATGQRVTLRCSPRSGDLSVYWYQQSLDQGLQFLIQYYNGEERAKGNILERFSAQQFPDLHSELNLSSLELGDSALYFCASNRDNSPLHFGNGTRLTVT.

The chain employs TRBV7-9 and TRBJ1-5; D gene ambiguous. Looked up from germline, CDR1 is SEHNR and CDR2 is FQNEAQ (reference sequence). The V gene lost 0 bases and the J gene lost 2 bases, with 11 bases spanning the gap. The CDR3 totals 16 residues. The chain's CDR3 is CASSLAEGSGNQPQHF. The CDR3 DNA is TGTGCCAGCAGCTTAGCGGAGGGTTCGGGCAATCAGCCCCAGCATTTT.

J is TRBJ1-2 and V is TRBV3-1 (or the pseudogene TRBV3-2); 8 nucleotides align to TRBD1. The germline V gene encodes CDR1 LGHDT and CDR2 YNNKEL (reference sequence). The ends lost 0 bases at V and 8 bases at J; junction bases unmatched: 5. The CDR3 consists of 14 residues. The CDR3 reads CASSQDYRGGGYTF. The DNA for the CDR3 is TGTGCCAGCAGCCAAGATTACAGGGGGGGAGGCTACACCTTC.

The J gene is TRBJ1-3, the V gene TRBV7-2; maybe TRBD1 (6 bases). In germline, CDR1 is SGHTA, CDR2 FQGNSA. Trimming left V 4 bases short and J 0 bases short, with 16 bases between. CDR3 length equals 17 residues. This CDR3 is CASSSRGTGISGNTIYF. The CDR3 DNA reads as TGTGCCAGCAGCTCAAGGGGGACGGGGATCTCTGGAAACACCATATATTTT.

The CDR3: CATTGVDQPQHF. In DNA, the CDR3 is TGTGCCACGACAGGGGTGGATCAGCCCCAGCATTTT. The chain links TRBV28 to TRBJ1-5; 8 bases match TRBD1. The germline CDR1 and CDR2 sequences are MDHEN and SYDVKM. With 10 bases clipped from V and 5 bases from J, the junction kept 4 bases outside the gene matches. The CDR3 has 12 residues.

The genes are TRBV4-2 and TRBJ2-5; 14 bases fit TRBD2. The CDR3 is 16 residues long. After removal of 3 bases from V and 3 bases from J, the junction contained 3 bases not matched to a gene. Germline CDR1 is LGHNA and CDR2 is YNFKEQ. The CDR3 nucleotides read TGTGCCAGCAGCCAGGGACTAGCGGGGGACGAAGAGACCCAGTACTTC. Its protein product is CASSQGLAGDEETQYF.

This chain connects TRBV4-2 to TRBJ2-1; 8 bases line up with TRBD1. CDR3 size: 15 residues. The trim removed 0 bases at V and 5 bases at J, leaving 3 bases unmatched. Germline assignment: CDR1 LGHNA and CDR2 YNFKEQ. The CDR3 sequence: CASSQDWTGHNEQFF. CDR3 DNA sequence: TGTGCCAGCAGCCAAGATTGGACAGGGCACAATGAGCAGTTCTTC.

This chain connects TRBV28 to TRBJ2-5, with 16 bases identical to TRBD2. Germline loops: CDR1 MDHEN, CDR2 SYDVKM. J gave up 4 bases and V 2 bases, and 7 bases lay outside the gene matches. The length of the CDR3 is 18 residues. CDR3 region: CASSLGTSGGAWGETQYF. In DNA form, the CDR3 reads TGTGCCAGCAGTTTAGGGACTAGCGGGGGGGCGTGGGGAGAGACCCAGTACTTC.

The chain has TRBV4-1 and TRBJ2-3, with unresolved D. The CDR3 totals 16 residues. Between the trimmed V and J ends, which lost 1 base and 3 bases, there was a span of 14 bases. CDR1 is MGHRA, CDR2 YSYEKL, per germline. The CDR3 loop reads CASSQGWQATTDTQYF. CDR3 bases: TGCGCCAGCAGCCAAGGATGGCAGGCGACGACAGATACGCAGTATTTT.

V gene TRBV7-6 combines with J gene TRBJ2-2, with D perhaps matching TRBD2 (6 bases). The CDR3 runs to 14 residues. Germline V CDR1 and CDR2: SGHVS, FNYEAQ. Trimming left V 2 bases short and J 6 bases short, with 10 bases between. The CDR3, as DNA: TGTGCCAGCAGCTTATGGGGGGTCTCCGGGGAGCTGTTTTTT. Protein product: CASSLWGVSGELFF.

This clone was observed a few times. The CDR3 nucleotides read TGTGCCAGCTCACCGGGCTTGAACACTGAAGCTTTCTTT. Its protein is CASSPGLNTEAFF. The rearrangement uses TRBV18 and TRBJ1-1; D is unclear. V lost 3 bases, J lost 0 bases, and 5 bases lay in between. The CDR3 runs to 13 residues. Germline V gene sequence: CDR1 KGHSH, CDR2 LQKENI.

The gene calls are TRBV9 and TRBJ2-1; tentative D call: TRBD1 (5 bases). The CDR3 runs to 15 residues. Trimming cost V 0 bases and J 6 bases, with 13 bases left between them. Germline CDR1 and CDR2: SGDLS and YYNGEE. The CDR3 sequence is CASSVDQGNFNEQFF. In DNA form, the CDR3 reads TGTGCCAGCAGCGTAGACCAGGGTAACTTCAATGAGCAGTTCTTC.

DNA for the CDR3: TGTGCCTCAACGACTAGCGCGTCTAGGGAGACCCAGTACTTC. Translating it yields CASTTSASRETQYF. The chain recombines TRBV3-1 (or the pseudogene TRBV3-2) with TRBJ2-5; TRBD2 agrees at 8 bases. Germline assignment: CDR1 LGHDT and CDR2 YNNKEL (reference sequence). The CDR3 is 14 residues long. The V segment lost 11 bases and the J segment 5 bases; nucleotides outside the gene matches: 13.

The V call is TRBV6-5, the J call TRBJ2-1; TRBD1 aligns across 8 bases. Germline V gene sequence: CDR1 MNHEY, CDR2 SVGAGI. There are 13 residues in the CDR3. V shed 5 bases, J shed 6 bases, and the junction held 3 bases outside the gene matches. The CDR3 spells CASSPGTGNEQFF. In DNA form, the CDR3 reads TGTGCCAGCAGTCCCGGGACAGGCAATGAGCAGTTCTTC.

The chain links TRBV3-1 (or the pseudogene TRBV3-2) to TRBJ2-7, with TRBD1 as a possible D gene (5 bases). There are 13 residues in the CDR3. Germline V gene lookup returns CDR1 LGHDT and CDR2 YNNKEL (reference sequence). Trimming left V 2 bases short and J 3 bases short, with 8 bases between. The CDR3 DNA is TGTGCCAGCAGCCAATCCCAGGGCTACGAGCAGTACTTC. Translation: CASSQSQGYEQYF.

The chain combines TRBV4-1 with TRBJ2-3; TRBD2 aligns across 8 bases. V gave up 0 bases and J gave up 3 bases; unmatched junction bases: 8. This CDR3 has 17 residues. The germline V gene encodes CDR1 MGHRA and CDR2 YSYEKL. The CDR3 DNA follows: TGCGCCAGCAGCCAAGATCGGGGGGGAGTACGTACAGATACGCAGTATTTT. Amino acids: CASSQDRGGVRTDTQYF.

This clone turned up a few times. J is TRBJ2-3 and V is TRBV3-1 (or the pseudogene TRBV3-2), with 12 bases matching TRBD2. Looked up from germline, CDR1 is LGHDT and CDR2 is YNNKEL (reference sequence). The V gene end was trimmed by 3 bases and the J gene end by 4 bases; junction bases not matched to a gene: 5. The CDR3 runs to 16 residues. CDR3 sequence: CASSHRLAGDSDTQYF. The CDR3 DNA is TGTGCCAGCAGCCACCGACTAGCGGGGGATTCAGATACGCAGTATTTT.

The chain couples TRBV3-1 (or the pseudogene TRBV3-2) to TRBJ1-2, with 7 bases matching TRBD1. This CDR3 comprises 13 residues. Germline V gene lookup returns CDR1 LGHDT and CDR2 YNNKEL (reference sequence). V was clipped by 4 bases and J by 8 bases; unmatched bases: 7. DNA for the CDR3: TGTGCCAGCAGCCCTTCGACAGGGAGGGGCTACACCTTC. Amino acid sequence: CASSPSTGRGYTF.

The chain links TRBV9 to TRBJ2-5; D may be TRBD2 (5 bases). V lost 3 bases and J 5 bases, leaving 14 bases between the germline ends. Germline CDR1 and CDR2: SGDLS and YYNGEE. This CDR3 is 14 amino acids long. The CDR3: CASSADSRGETQYF. As DNA, the CDR3 is TGTGCCAGCAGCGCGGACTCCAGAGGGGAGACCCAGTACTTC.

This clone was detected only once. This sequence joins TRBV6-5 and TRBJ1-6, with D uncertain. Trimming pared 6 bases from V and 9 bases from J, leaving 9 bases between. The CDR3 length is 12 residues. Per germline, CDR1 MNHEY and CDR2 SVGAGI. The CDR3 DNA reads as TGTGCCAGCAGGGGGAGTTCTTCACCCCTCCACTTT. This gives the protein CASRGSSSPLHF.

This clone showed up just a few times. The rearrangement uses TRBV9 and TRBJ2-2; D unresolved. V was clipped by 7 bases and J by 2 bases, with 9 bases between them. The germline V gene has CDR1 SGDLS and CDR2 YYNGEE. This CDR3 has 13 amino acids. The CDR3 loop reads CASAPPNTGELFF. The CDR3 nucleotides are TGTGCCAGCGCGCCACCTAACACCGGGGAGCTGTTTTTT.

The rearrangement uses TRBV5-1 and TRBJ1-2; D might be TRBD1 (6 bases). Germline assignment: CDR1 SGHRS and CDR2 YFSETQ. This CDR3 has 15 amino acids. V gave up 0 bases and J gave up 6 bases, with 15 bases separating them. The chain's CDR3 is CASSLAVTGPNGYTF. The CDR3 DNA is TGCGCCAGCAGCTTGGCCGTGACAGGCCCCAATGGCTACACCTTC.

V is TRBV19 and J is TRBJ2-2; D may be TRBD2 (7 bases). This CDR3 is built from 16 residues. From germline, CDR1 is LNHDA and CDR2 SQIVND (reference sequence). The V end lost 4 bases, the J end lost 5 bases, and 17 bases lay between the germline ends. CDR3 in DNA: TGTGCCAGTAGTACGGGTTCAGGGGAGGGAACCGGGGAGCTGTTTTTT. Residues: CASSTGSGEGTGELFF.